Below are 18 T cell receptor beta chains sequenced from a single sample in a study of blood T cell repertoires in COVID-19. The repertoire was sequenced with immunoSEQ multiplex PCR; TCRdb's copy has only in-frame clones and lacks some. The sample includes roughly 200,000 clones, 86% of them seen just once. Sequenced: PBMCs or T cells enriched from blood (not recorded which). The receptors stem from a young woman who had been exposed to COVID-19.

This clone was counted a single time. The chain uses TRBV20-1 and TRBJ1-5; a weak D match, TRBD1 (5 bases). CDR1 DFQATT and CDR2 SNEGSKA come from the germline V gene (reference sequence). Trimming shortened V by 5 bases and J by 13 bases, and 12 bases separated the two germline ends. The CDR3 runs to 10 residues. The CDR3 is CSAYRDSQHF. The CDR3 DNA is TGCAGTGCTTACCGGGACTCGCAGCATTTT.

This chain connects TRBV18 to TRBJ1-1, with D unclear. The germline V gene encodes CDR1 KGHSH and CDR2 LQKENI. CDR3 length equals 15 residues. Trimming stripped 0 bases from V and 0 bases from J, with 8 bases between. This CDR3 is CASSPPGDLNTEAFF. In nucleotides, the CDR3 is TGTGCCAGCTCACCACCGGGCGACCTGAACACTGAAGCTTTCTTT.

The chain employs TRBV19 and TRBJ1-1, with D uncertain. Germline V gives CDR1 LNHDA, CDR2 SQIVND (reference sequence). The CDR3 extends over 16 amino acids. Trimming left V 1 base short and J 4 bases short, with 16 bases between. The CDR3 region is CASSIVEASRGTEAFF. The CDR3 DNA reads as TGTGCCAGTAGTATAGTTGAGGCCTCTCGGGGCACTGAAGCTTTCTTT.

J is TRBJ1-2 and V is TRBV19; possible D gene TRBD1, 6 bases. Germline values: CDR1 LNHDA, CDR2 SQIVND (reference sequence). The V end lost 4 bases, the J end lost 8 bases, and 14 bases lay between the germline ends. The CDR3 covers 13 residues. CDR3 protein: CASSKDRYEGYTF. The CDR3 DNA follows: TGTGCCAGTAGTAAGGACAGATATGAGGGCTACACCTTC.

This clone was recorded a few times. This sequence joins TRBV7-9 and TRBJ1-2; TRBD1 matches at 8 bases. This CDR3 region has 16 residues. The V gene's germline CDR1 is SEHNR and CDR2 FQNEAQ (reference sequence). After removal of 5 bases from V and 4 bases from J, the junction contained 12 bases not matched to a gene. The CDR3 coding sequence is TGTGCCAGCAGCCCAGGCGCCAGGGGGCATGGCTATGGCTACACCTTC. Protein: CASSPGARGHGYGYTF.

The rearrangement joins TRBV5-8 to TRBJ2-3; 14 positions agree with TRBD2. Germline-derived CDR1 and CDR2 are SGHTS and YDEGEE. The CDR3 runs 18 residues. V was clipped by 4 bases and J by 1 base; unmatched bases: 8. The CDR3 DNA reads TGTGCCAGCAGCGTGACTAGCGGGGGGGTCCCTGGCACAGATACGCAGTATTTT. Protein: CASSVTSGGVPGTDTQYF. The whole variable domain, filled in from reference TRBV5-8 and TRBJ2-3, reads EAGVTQSPTHLIKTRGQQATLRCSPISGHTSVYWYQQALGLGLQFLLWYDEGEERNRGNFPPRFSGRQFPNYSSELNVNALELEDSALYLCASSVTSGGVPGTDTQYFGPGTRLTVL.

V is TRBV11-2 and J is TRBJ2-7; D might be TRBD1 (6 bases). CDR3 length: 15 residues. The germline V gene encodes CDR1 SGHAT and CDR2 FQNNGV. V shed 6 bases and J shed 2 bases, with 17 bases lying between them. CDR3 bases: TGTGCCAGCAGATCGACTACAGGGTCTACCTACGAGCAGTACTTC. It encodes CASRSTTGSTYEQYF.

The CDR3: CSASDFAGWGGYTF. CDR3 bases: TGCAGTGCTAGTGATTTTGCAGGGTGGGGTGGCTACACCTTC. The chain recombines TRBV20-1 with TRBJ1-2, with TRBD1 as a possible D gene (5 bases). This CDR3 comprises 14 residues. Trimming cost V 3 bases and J 7 bases, with 18 bases left between them. Germline CDR1 and CDR2: DFQATT and SNEGSKA (reference sequence).

The CDR3 DNA follows: TGTGCCAGCAGCATGGACAGGGTATCCTACAATGAGCAGTTCTTC. It codes for CASSMDRVSYNEQFF. This sequence joins TRBV2 and TRBJ2-1, with TRBD1 matching 8 bases. The germline V gene has CDR1 SNHLY and CDR2 FYNNEI. The V and J ends lost 6 bases and 1 base, in that order; junction bases with no gene match: 5. CDR3 length: 15 residues.

The chain combines TRBV19 with TRBJ2-4; 7 nucleotides match TRBD2. From germline, CDR1 is LNHDA and CDR2 SQIVND (reference sequence). The CDR3 runs to 19 residues. Germline trimming cut 1 base from V and 1 base from J; bases unmatched to any gene: 13. CDR3 DNA sequence: TGTGCCAGTAGTATAGCTTCCGCGGGGGACGGGGTGGCCAAAAACATTCAGTACTTC. This translates into CASSIASAGDGVAKNIQYF.

As to this clone: This CDR3 is missing its conserved last phenylalanine or tryptophan, likely due to a read error. The DNA is omitted, as the CDR3 cannot be located on it reliably, and the CDR3 follows TCRdb's listing. The rearrangement uses TRBV6-1 and TRBJ1-2. Counting both end residues, the CDR3 totals 13 amino acids. Germline V lookup: CDR1 MNHNS, CDR2 SASEGT. CDR3 region: CASSETGGTSGYV.

The chain joins TRBV3-1 (or the pseudogene TRBV3-2) to TRBJ1-3; D remains ambiguous. V lost 5 bases, J lost 1 base, and 9 bases lay in between. There are 14 residues in the CDR3. Germline loops: CDR1 LGHDT, CDR2 YNNKEL (reference sequence). The CDR3 region has the DNA TGTGCCAGCAGCGGCCGGGAATCTGGAAACACCATATATTTT. This sequence encodes CASSGRESGNTIYF.

The genes are TRBV5-1 and TRBJ2-5; 9 nucleotides align to TRBD1. V shed 8 bases and J 4 bases; nucleotides not matched to a gene: 9. This CDR3 is built from 14 residues. Germline CDR1 and CDR2: SGHRS and YFSETQ. The CDR3 nucleotides are TGCGCCAGTAGAGGACAGGGGAGGGTAGAGACCCAGTACTTC. Amino acids: CASRGQGRVETQYF.

The CDR3 is CASSPRINPNTEAFF. For the CDR3, the DNA is TGTGCCAGCTCACCGAGAATCAACCCGAACACTGAAGCTTTCTTT. V and J are TRBV18 and TRBJ1-1; the D is unclear. Trimming shortened V by 3 bases and J by 1 base, and 12 bases separated the two germline ends. CDR1 KGHSH and CDR2 LQKENI come from the germline V gene. The CDR3 is 15 residues long.

This clone was picked up one time. The chain carries TRBV5-4 and TRBJ2-5, with 7 bases matching TRBD1. The CDR3 extends over 14 amino acids. V shed 2 bases, J shed 2 bases, and the junction held 3 bases outside the gene matches. Germline CDR1 is SGHNT and CDR2 is YYREEE (reference sequence). DNA for the CDR3: TGTGCCAGCAGCTTCCGGGACAGACAAGAGACCCAGTACTTC. The encoded protein is CASSFRDRQETQYF.

The rearrangement uses TRBV29-1 and TRBJ2-1, with TRBD1 as a possible D gene (6 bases). Germline V CDR1 and CDR2: SQVTM, ANQGSEA. CDR3 length equals 15 residues. The V gene lost 6 bases and the J gene lost 4 bases, with 19 bases spanning the gap. CDR3 amino acids: CSVDPQGQPYNEQFF. CDR3 coding DNA: TGCAGCGTGGACCCACAGGGCCAACCTTACAATGAGCAGTTCTTC.

The rearrangement uses TRBV5-1 and TRBJ1-1; D is unclear. The CDR3 contains 13 residues. CDR1 is SGHRS, CDR2 YFSETQ, per germline. V shed 3 bases and J shed 4 bases, with 10 bases lying between them. The CDR3 loop is CASSSLTVTEAFF. The CDR3 DNA reads TGCGCCAGCAGCTCGCTCACGGTCACTGAAGCTTTCTTT.

The genes are TRBV19 and TRBJ1-4; 9 nucleotides line up with TRBD1. Germline CDR1 and CDR2: LNHDA and SQIVND (reference sequence). CDR3 length equals 17 residues. V shed 4 bases, J shed 5 bases, and the junction held 11 bases outside the gene matches. This chain's CDR3 is CASSTGTGWARNEKLFF. CDR3 nucleotide sequence: TGTGCCAGTAGTACCGGGACAGGGTGGGCCAGAAATGAAAAACTGTTTTTT. Full variable domain (outside the CDR3, taken from reference TRBV19 and TRBJ1-4): DGGITQSPKYLFRKEGQNVTLSCEQNLNHDAMYWYRQDPGQGLRLIYYSQIVNDFQKGDIAEGYSVSREKKESFPLTVTSAQKNPTAFYLCASSTGTGWARNEKLFFGSGTQLSVL.